This TCR beta chain comes out of a study of T cells in Graves' hyperthyroidism and ophthalmopathy (dated by TCRdb to between 2017 and 2020). At the level of the whole study: Peripheral blood was sampled at the time of initial diagnosis, prior to any treatment. The paper reports TCR Vbeta CDR3 sequencing of 130 to 150 peripheral blood samples: around 41 ophthalmopathy, 75 to 80 hyperthyroidism and around 17 progressor patients. After sampling, hyperthyroidism patients received methimazole starting at 30 mg daily, and ophthalmopathy patients received high-dose intravenous methylprednisolone. Prospective prediction of ophthalmopathy was tested in an independent validation cohort consisting of about 19 hyperthyroidism patients and 15 or so patients who later progressed to ophthalmopathy. TCR V-J signatures able to tell the groups apart were searched for in a discovery cohort of 100 patients, of whom more than 40 had Graves' ophthalmopathy and around 58 had stable Graves' hyperthyroidism. The approximately 100 discovery patients were randomly split 7:3 into training and test sets. Thyroid tissue and blood T-cell repertoires from more than five Graves' hyperthyroidism patients were also compared in the study. Overall study results and their limits: In validation, the model predicted progression to ophthalmopathy a median of approximately 6.6 months before onset, with about 71% sensitivity and almost 75% specificity. Most expanded thyroid clonotypes (frequency above 0.001) were also found in blood, which suggests that blood repertoires may mirror thyroid immune responses. Ophthalmopathy was separated from stable hyperthyroidism by a 13 V-J signature model, with approximately 85% sensitivity and roughly 81% specificity obtained in cross-validation and 80%/75% obtained in testing. Sample size was not statistically predetermined, and investigators were not blinded to group allocation.

For CDR1 and CDR2, the germline V gene (reference sequence) lists DFQATT and SNEGSKA. Its CDR3 holds 14 amino acids, cysteine through phenylalanine. CDR3 DNA only is kept here, 42 bases in frame from base 1. Cut back by 3 bases and 2 bases, the V and J ends lie 14 bases apart. The TCR beta CDR3 regions were amplified from RNA transcripts. The first round of RT-PCR for the TCR CDR3 was performed with the HTBI primer set and the Qiagen OneStep RT-PCR kit. Libraries were constructed in a second round of multiplex PCR, after which size selection and purification were carried out. The libraries were sequenced on an Illumina HiSeq2000 using paired-end 100 bp reads. The authors' pipeline ran thus. SOAPnuke was used to process the raw data, with reads discarded if the reads contained adapters or uncalled bases, had a mean Phred below 15, or lacked an exact constant-primer or identifier match. COPE v1.2.5 was used to merge the high-quality paired reads, and each unique nucleotide sequence was defined as a clonotype. MiTCR v1.1 was used to align the clonotypes against IMGT TRBV, TRBD and TRBJ reference segments. The analysis included only V-J combinations with a frequency above 0.0001, which together covered 99.2% of the repertoires. A TCS score was defined as the ratio of F50 (clonal expansion) to E x V (chaos), with BLOSUM62-based TCRdist applied between CDR3 peptides within each V-J. Welch's t-statistics and random forest reduced roughly 500 V-J features to 13, which were used in a naive Bayes classifier (R e1071). TCRdb reanalyzed the raw reads on its own, using fastp at Q25 for trimming and MiXCR for clone calling, and kept in-frame beta chains. Rows are combined by CDR3 protein, so each entry shows the most common genes and DNA. The V and J calls were determined by TCRdb, not by the authors. This sample is represented by about 210,000 distinct CDR3 sequences; more than 15% of them were singletons. The top ten clones comprise around 52% of the sample.

This clonotype was observed many times. Which antigen it targets is not known. Base qualities are not recorded, but no much larger clone differs from it by a single base. A patient counted as having stable Graves' hyperthyroidism if no progression to ophthalmopathy occurred over 18 months of follow-up. The hyperthyroidism patients were between 18 and 65 years old and newly diagnosed, with a disease duration of less than 2 months. Patients with uncontrolled infections, other autoimmune diseases, pregnancy or lactation were excluded. Clinical symptoms, serum thyroxine and TRAb, thyroid ultrasound, and orbital computed tomography formed the basis for the diagnoses. PBMCs were separated from under 11 ml of fresh peripheral blood using Ficoll-Paque density gradient centrifugation. Total RNA was extracted using Trizol reagent, and RNA quality was assessed on an Agilent 2100 Bioanalyzer.

This receptor was identified in a man aged 45-60 years with Graves' hyperthyroidism. The rearranged segments are TRBV20-1 and TRBJ2-7; no confident D gene assignment can be made. The sample consisted of blood. Here is the DNA: TGCAGTGCTAGGACAACGCGGACCCCCTACGAGCAGTACTTC. It specifies CSARTTRTPYEQYF.